Presented here are 28 T cell receptor beta chains from one specimen sequenced in a study of T and B cells in COVID-19 patients. BIOMED2 TRB-A/B primer pools were used in multiplex TRB PCR. TCRdb redid the calling of the multiplex PCR reads with MiXCR, one entry per CDR3 protein. The sample has 20,000 to 25,000 distinct CDR3 sequences, around 30% seen once. From blood, about 250-500 ng of genomic DNA served as TRB template. Sequencing was carried out using blood. Receptors were obtained from a human donor who had recovered from COVID-19.

The chain uses TRBV6-5 and TRBJ1-4; weak D call: TRBD1 (5 bases). Germline assignment: CDR1 MNHEY and CDR2 SVGAGI. Trimming left V 0 bases short and J 7 bases short, with 12 bases between. The length of the CDR3 is 15 residues. The CDR3 region has the DNA TGTGCCAGCAGTTACTCAGTGGGGGGTGGTGAAAAACTGTTTTTT. This codes for CASSYSVGGGEKLFF.

The table lists this clonotype with a few counts. The V and J genes are TRBV10-3 and TRBJ1-3; D is uncertain. The CDR3 spans 13 residues. The V gene lost 7 bases and the J gene lost 0 bases, with 7 bases spanning the gap. Germline V lookup: CDR1 ENHRY, CDR2 SYGVKD. DNA for the CDR3: TGTGCCATCACCCCCCTCTCTGGAAACACCATATATTTT. Translation: CAITPLSGNTIYF.

This clonotype is categorized as medium-sized. V gene TRBV5-5 combines with J gene TRBJ2-3; D is uncertain. The CDR3 is 15 amino acids. Per the germline V gene, CDR1 is SGHKS and CDR2 is YYEKEE (reference sequence). The V and J ends lost 4 bases and 1 base respectively, with 13 bases between them. The CDR3 spells CASSPSNVGTDTQYF. CDR3 coding DNA: TGTGCCAGCAGCCCATCCAATGTCGGCACAGATACGCAGTATTTT.

The chain has TRBV10-1 and TRBJ2-2, with 9 bases identical to TRBD2. CDR1 is WNHNN and CDR2 is SYGVQD in the germline V gene (reference sequence). The CDR3 runs 14 residues. The ends lost 7 bases at V and 7 bases at J; junction bases unmatched: 7. CDR3 nucleotides: TGCGCCAGCAAGAAGGCTAGCGGGAACGGGGAGCTGTTTTTT. It codes for CASKKASGNGELFF.

In its sample, this clonotype was seen a few times. The rearrangement joins TRBV30 to TRBJ2-3; 11 nucleotides match TRBD2. Germline CDR1 and CDR2: GTSNPN and SVGIG (reference sequence). V was clipped by 2 bases and J by 4 bases; unmatched bases: 5. The CDR3 is made up of 15 amino acids. CDR3 amino acids: CAWSMLAGGPDTQYF. The CDR3 coding sequence is TGTGCCTGGAGTATGCTAGCGGGGGGTCCAGATACGCAGTATTTT.

The table lists this clonotype with a few counts. The rearrangement uses TRBV15 and TRBJ2-3, with D maybe TRBD2 (5 bases). Trimming removed 1 base from V and 7 bases from J, with 15 bases in between. The CDR3 runs to 15 residues. Germline-derived CDR1 and CDR2 are LNHNV and YYDKDF (reference sequence). The CDR3 loop reads CATSRVSEGPYTQYF. The CDR3 DNA is TGTGCCACCAGCAGAGTCTCTGAGGGCCCCTATACGCAGTATTTT.

This clonotype has a count of ten or more. This chain links TRBV27 with TRBJ2-1, with unresolved D. This CDR3 region has 13 residues. V was trimmed by 0 bases and J by 5 bases, leaving 5 bases between them. Looked up from germline, CDR1 is MNHEY and CDR2 is SMNVEV (reference sequence). CDR3 sequence (DNA): TGTGCCAGCAGTTTATCAGTTCACAATGAGCAGTTCTTC. Translating it yields CASSLSVHNEQFF.

The chain links TRBV18 to TRBJ2-7, with TRBD1 matching 11 bases. V lost 2 bases, J lost 4 bases, and 7 bases stayed unmatched. The length of the CDR3 is 16 residues. Looked up from germline, CDR1 is KGHSH and CDR2 is LQKENI. The CDR3 DNA follows: TGTGCCAGCTCACCAGAAGGACAGGGGGCCGGGTACGAGCAGTACTTC. It codes for CASSPEGQGAGYEQYF.

This clonotype turned up a few times. The chain couples TRBV5-5 to TRBJ2-7; 12 nucleotides agree with TRBD2. J lost 5 bases, V lost 3 bases, and 6 bases had no gene match. Looked up from germline, CDR1 is SGHKS and CDR2 is YYEKEE (reference sequence). The CDR3 sequence is 15 residues long. In DNA, the CDR3 is TGTGCCAGCAGCTCTCTAGCGGGAGGGGATGACGAGCAGTACTTC. It translates to CASSSLAGGDDEQYF.

This clonotype has a handful of counts. V is TRBV6-5 and J is TRBJ1-3, with D tentatively TRBD1 (5 bases). CDR3 length equals 14 residues. The germline V and J ends were trimmed by 0 bases and 5 bases, with 8 bases remaining between them. CDR1 and CDR2 (germline): MNHEY, SVGAGI. CDR3 residues: CASSYSAGRNTIYF. The CDR3, as DNA: TGTGCCAGCAGTTACTCGGCAGGGAGAAACACCATATATTTT.

This clonotype was recorded a few times. CDR3 DNA sequence: TGTGCCAGCAGACCCAGACTCGTTCAAGAGACCCAGTACTTC. This sequence encodes CASRPRLVQETQYF. V is TRBV6-5 and J is TRBJ2-5, with D unclear. Trimming took off 6 bases at V and 2 bases at J, with 13 bases between the two ends. Germline V lookup: CDR1 MNHEY, CDR2 SVGAGI. The CDR3 spans 14 residues.

The rearrangement links TRBV30 to TRBJ2-7, with a possible D match to TRBD1 (6 bases). CDR1 and CDR2 (germline): GTSNPN, SVGIG (reference sequence). With 2 bases removed from V and 0 bases from J, the gap between germline ends came to 8 bases. The CDR3 has 13 residues. CDR3 protein: CAWSLGGSYEQYF. In DNA, the CDR3 is TGTGCCTGGAGTTTAGGGGGCTCCTACGAGCAGTACTTC.

This clonotype was found many times. The chain uses TRBV30 and TRBJ2-3; 8 bases map to TRBD2. This CDR3 is built from 15 residues. The ends lost 3 bases at V and 2 bases at J; junction bases unmatched: 7. Germline V lookup: CDR1 GTSNPN, CDR2 SVGIG (reference sequence). The CDR3 coding sequence is TGTGCCTGGAGCCCGGGACTAGGAACCACAGATACGCAGTATTTT. Its translation: CAWSPGLGTTDTQYF.

This clonotype was observed a handful of times. V and J are TRBV6-6 and TRBJ2-3; D could derive from TRBD1 or TRBD2 (6 bases each). CDR1 is MNHNY and CDR2 is SVGAGI in the germline V gene (reference sequence). The CDR3 consists of 15 residues. V shed 5 bases and J shed 2 bases, with 14 bases lying between them. The CDR3 here is CASSRGGPYTDTQYF. CDR3 DNA sequence: TGTGCCAGCAGTAGAGGGGGGCCTTACACAGATACGCAGTATTTT.

The rearrangement links TRBV6-1 to TRBJ1-1, with a tentative D call TRBD1 (5 bases). The CDR3 totals 13 residues. Germline CDR1 MNHNS, CDR2 SASEGT. V was clipped by 7 bases and J by 4 bases, with 13 bases between them. Here the CDR3 DNA reads TGTGCCAGCACTCCGGGGGGGGGCACTGAAGCTTTCTTT. Translation gives CASTPGGGTEAFF.

The CDR3 protein is CAIHPDATGAYEQYF. The CDR3 DNA sequence: TGTGCCATCCACCCCGATGCGACGGGAGCCTACGAGCAGTACTTC. V is TRBV6-1 and J is TRBJ2-7; D might be TRBD2 (6 bases). Trimming cost V 10 bases and J 2 bases, with 21 bases left between them. The germline CDR1 and CDR2 sequences are MNHNS and SASEGT. This CDR3 spans 15 amino acids.

The chain couples TRBV30 to TRBJ1-1; weak D call: TRBD1 (5 bases). The CDR3 length is 15 residues. CDR1 and CDR2 from the germline V gene are GTSNPN and SVGIG (reference sequence). Trimming left V 0 bases short and J 5 bases short, with 16 bases between. In DNA form, the CDR3 reads TGTGCCTGGAGTGTACTTGAGGCGAGGGGAACTGAAGCTTTCTTT. Residues: CAWSVLEARGTEAFF.

The gene calls are TRBV30 and TRBJ1-2; D is unresolved. CDR1 and CDR2 from the germline V gene are GTSNPN and SVGIG (reference sequence). The CDR3 totals 12 residues. The V gene lost 2 bases and the J gene lost 4 bases, with 8 bases spanning the gap. The CDR3: CAWSKGTYGYTF. CDR3 in DNA: TGTGCCTGGAGTAAGGGCACCTATGGCTACACCTTC.

V and J are TRBV27 and TRBJ1-6, with 8 bases fitting TRBD1. After removal of 7 bases from V and 12 bases from J, the junction contained 8 bases not matched to a gene. The CDR3 contains 13 residues. CDR1 MNHEY and CDR2 SMNVEV come from the germline V gene (reference sequence). CDR3 in amino acids: CASTDRGTGPLHF. CDR3 sequence (DNA): TGTGCCAGCACCGACAGGGGAACTGGACCCCTCCACTTT.

In this sample, this clonotype is medium-sized. The chain couples TRBV29-1 to TRBJ2-3; D possibly corresponds to TRBD2 (5 bases). This CDR3 comprises 15 residues. Germline lookup yields CDR1 SQVTM and CDR2 ANQGSEA. Trimming left V 8 bases short and J 0 bases short, with 18 bases between. DNA of the CDR3: TGCAGCTCTGGATTGCGGGCAAGGAGCACAGATACGCAGTATTTT. The encoded protein is CSSGLRARSTDTQYF.

The J gene is TRBJ2-2, the V gene TRBV12-3 or TRBV12-4; D is unresolved. Trimming shortened V by 6 bases and J by 7 bases, and 15 bases separated the two germline ends. The CDR3 loop spans 14 amino acids. The CDR3 spells CASSLKTEHGELFF. Written as DNA, the CDR3 is TGTGCCAGCAGCCTAAAGACCGAGCACGGGGAGCTGTTTTTT.

This clonotype was counted at least ten times. The chain joins TRBV19 to TRBJ1-2; D unclear. CDR1 and CDR2 from the germline V gene are LNHDA and SQIVND (reference sequence). The V end was cut by 2 bases, the J end by 0 bases, with 10 bases between. This CDR3 has 15 residues. The CDR3 sequence is CASSIFTRTNYGYTF. The CDR3 DNA reads as TGTGCCAGTAGTATATTTACGAGGACTAACTATGGCTACACCTTC.

About this clonotype itself: The junction differs from germline at one of its ends, possibly a read error. V is TRBV19 and J is TRBJ1-5; D is uncertain. The germline V gene has CDR1 LNHDA and CDR2 SQIVND (reference sequence). The length of the CDR3 is 16 residues. The CDR3 coding sequence is TGTACCAGTCAGGACCTTTCTTTGTATAGCAATCAGCCCCAGCATTTT. Translation: CTSQDLSLYSNQPQHF.

The J gene is TRBJ1-6, the V gene TRBV6-1, with a possible D match to TRBD1 (6 bases). The germline CDR1 and CDR2 sequences are MNHNS and SASEGT. This CDR3 is 17 amino acids long. V lost 2 bases and J lost 9, with 20 bases in between. The CDR3 sequence: CASSEPPAGASGSPLHF. The CDR3 nucleotides are TGTGCCAGCAGTGAACCCCCGGCGGGGGCCAGCGGTTCACCCCTCCACTTT.

The rearrangement uses TRBV12-3 or TRBV12-4 and TRBJ1-5; D is possibly TRBD1 (6 bases). The CDR3 runs to 14 residues. V lost 3 bases and J lost 3, with 9 bases in between. The CDR3: CASSFRTANQPQHF. In nucleotides, the CDR3 is TGTGCCAGCAGTTTTCGGACAGCCAATCAGCCCCAGCATTTT.

Only a few counts were recorded for this clonotype. The rearrangement joins TRBV6-1 to TRBJ2-1; weak D call: TRBD2 (5 bases). The germline V and J ends were trimmed by 6 bases and 6 bases, with 12 bases remaining between them. Germline CDR1 and CDR2: MNHNS and SASEGT. CDR3 size: 13 residues. This chain's CDR3 is CASRRTDSNEQFF. CDR3 bases: TGTGCCAGCAGAAGGACGGACTCCAATGAGCAGTTCTTC.

This clonotype is deemed medium-sized. V usage is TRBV5-5 and J usage is TRBJ2-3; D is unclear. The germline gives CDR1 SGHKS, CDR2 YYEKEE (reference sequence). V lost 4 bases and J lost 0, with 15 bases in between. The CDR3 is 16 amino acids. CDR3 loop: CASSPRAHSSTDTQYF. CDR3 coding DNA: TGTGCCAGCAGCCCAAGGGCACACTCTAGCACAGATACGCAGTATTTT. Using reference TRBV5-5 and TRBJ2-3 for the parts outside the CDR3, the full variable domain is DAGVTQSPTHLIKTRGQQVTLRCSPISGHKSVSWYQQVLGQGPQFIFQYYEKEERGRGNFPDRFSARQFPNYSSELNVNALLLGDSALYLCASSPRAHSSTDTQYFGPGTRLTVL.

This clonotype was counted a few times. V is TRBV19 and J is TRBJ2-4, with a possible D match to TRBD2 (5 bases). The CDR3 runs 14 residues. V was clipped by 6 bases and J by 8 bases, with 17 bases between them. Germline values: CDR1 LNHDA, CDR2 SQIVND (reference sequence). Here the CDR3 reads CASSIGRTEDIQYF. The CDR3 DNA reads TGTGCCAGTAGCATCGGACGCACGGAGGACATTCAGTACTTC.